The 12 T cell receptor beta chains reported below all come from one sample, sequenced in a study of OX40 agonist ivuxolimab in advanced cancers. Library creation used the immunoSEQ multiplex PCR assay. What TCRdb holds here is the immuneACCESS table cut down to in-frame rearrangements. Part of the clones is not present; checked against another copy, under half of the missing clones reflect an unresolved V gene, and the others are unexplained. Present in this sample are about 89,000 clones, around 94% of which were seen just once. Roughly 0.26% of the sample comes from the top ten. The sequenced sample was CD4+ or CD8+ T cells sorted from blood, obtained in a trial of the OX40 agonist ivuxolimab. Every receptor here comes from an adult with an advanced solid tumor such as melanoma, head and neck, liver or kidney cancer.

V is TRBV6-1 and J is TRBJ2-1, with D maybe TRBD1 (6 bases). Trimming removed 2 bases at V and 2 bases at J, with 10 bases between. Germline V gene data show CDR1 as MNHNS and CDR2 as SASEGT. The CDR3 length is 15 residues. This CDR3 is CASSESGQTYNEQFF. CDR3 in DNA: TGTGCCAGCAGTGAATCCGGACAGACCTACAATGAGCAGTTCTTC.

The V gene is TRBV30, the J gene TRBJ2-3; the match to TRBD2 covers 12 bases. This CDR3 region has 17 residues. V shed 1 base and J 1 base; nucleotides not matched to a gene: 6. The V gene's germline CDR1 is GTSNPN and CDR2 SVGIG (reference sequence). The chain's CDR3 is CAWSGLAGGRGTDTQYF. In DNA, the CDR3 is TGTGCCTGGAGTGGCCTAGCGGGGGGGAGGGGCACAGATACGCAGTATTTT.

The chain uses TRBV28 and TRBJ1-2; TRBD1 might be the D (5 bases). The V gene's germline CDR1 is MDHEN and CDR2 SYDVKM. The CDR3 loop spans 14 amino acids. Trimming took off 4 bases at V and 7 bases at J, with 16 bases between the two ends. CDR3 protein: CASSSPGEYVGYTF. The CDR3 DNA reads TGTGCCAGCAGTTCCCCGGGGGAATATGTTGGCTACACCTTC.

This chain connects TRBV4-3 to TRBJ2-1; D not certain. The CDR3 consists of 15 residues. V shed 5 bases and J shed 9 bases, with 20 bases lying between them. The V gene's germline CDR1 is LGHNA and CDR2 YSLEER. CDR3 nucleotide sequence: TGCGCCAGCAGCACCCGGGCTCTACAAGTCGGTGAGCAGTTCTTC. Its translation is CASSTRALQVGEQFF.

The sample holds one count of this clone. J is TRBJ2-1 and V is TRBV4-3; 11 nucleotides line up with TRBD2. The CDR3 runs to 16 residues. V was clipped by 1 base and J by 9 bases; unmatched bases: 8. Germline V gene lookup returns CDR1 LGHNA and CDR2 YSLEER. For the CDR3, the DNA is TGCGCCAGCAGCCAAGTATTTAGCGGGGGGGCGATTGAGCAGTTCTTC. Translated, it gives CASSQVFSGGAIEQFF.

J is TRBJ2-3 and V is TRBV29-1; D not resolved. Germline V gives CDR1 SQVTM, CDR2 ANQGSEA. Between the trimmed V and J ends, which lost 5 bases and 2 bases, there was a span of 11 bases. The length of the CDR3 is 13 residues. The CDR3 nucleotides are TGCAGCGTTTGGCAGTCAATCACAGATACGCAGTATTTT. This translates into CSVWQSITDTQYF.

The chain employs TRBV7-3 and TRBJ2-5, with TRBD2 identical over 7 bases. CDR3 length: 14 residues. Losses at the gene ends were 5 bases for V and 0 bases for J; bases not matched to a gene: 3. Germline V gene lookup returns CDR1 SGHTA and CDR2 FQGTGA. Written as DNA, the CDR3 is TGTGCCAGCAGCCCCGCGGGGGACCAAGAGACCCAGTACTTC. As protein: CASSPAGDQETQYF.

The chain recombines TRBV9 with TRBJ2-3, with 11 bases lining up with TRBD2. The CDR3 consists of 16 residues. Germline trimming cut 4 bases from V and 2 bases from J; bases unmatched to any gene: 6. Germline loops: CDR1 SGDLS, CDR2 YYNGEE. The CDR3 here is CASSPVAGGPTDTQYF. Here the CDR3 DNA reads TGTGCCAGCAGCCCGGTAGCGGGGGGGCCCACAGATACGCAGTATTTT.

For the CDR3, the DNA is TGTGCCAGCTCACCACAGGTGACCCAGTACTTC. Amino acid sequence: CASSPQVTQYF. V usage is TRBV18 and J usage is TRBJ2-5; unclear D gene. The CDR3 has 11 amino acids. The germline V gene has CDR1 KGHSH and CDR2 LQKENI. Trimming pared 1 base from V and 7 bases from J, leaving 4 bases between.

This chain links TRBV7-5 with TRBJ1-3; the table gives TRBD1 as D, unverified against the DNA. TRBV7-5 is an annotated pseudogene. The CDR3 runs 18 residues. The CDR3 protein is CARSWGRRQVPSGNTIYF. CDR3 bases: TGTGCCAGAAGCTGGGGCCGCAGACAGGTACCCTCTGGAAACACCATATATTTT.

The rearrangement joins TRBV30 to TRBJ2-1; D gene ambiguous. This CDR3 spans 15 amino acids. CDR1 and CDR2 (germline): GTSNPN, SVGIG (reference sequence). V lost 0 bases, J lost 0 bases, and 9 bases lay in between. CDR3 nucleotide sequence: TGTGCCTGGAGTGTTCCGGAAAGCTCCTACAATGAGCAGTTCTTC. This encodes CAWSVPESSYNEQFF.

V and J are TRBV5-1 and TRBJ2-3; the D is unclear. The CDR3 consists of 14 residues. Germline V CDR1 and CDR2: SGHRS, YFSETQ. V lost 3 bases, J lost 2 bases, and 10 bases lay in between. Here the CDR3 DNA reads TGCGCCAGCAGCTCGGACCTCTACACAGATACGCAGTATTTT. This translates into CASSSDLYTDTQYF.